This T cell receptor beta chain was recovered during a study of CD8 T cell repertoires and HIV-1 epitope variants. As for the study in general: Each of Twenty-five Gag and Nef epitope peptides stimulated a separate culture. 1M T cells were kept uncultured as a baseline.

Assay: immunoSEQ multiplex PCR; the TCRdb copy retains only in-frame clones and omits some. Of some 100,000 clones listed, 70% to 75% are singletons. Germline V gives CDR1 MDHEN, CDR2 SYDVKM. Trimming stripped 2 bases from V and 0 bases from J, with 9 bases between. The CDR3 sequence is 15 residues long. This clone has just a few counts. The antigen is not known. General study findings and limits: The TAALDMSHF plasma variant had no responses, unlike KF9 (about 5 clonotypes) and HW9 (one).

The sequence derives from a male donor with HIV. This sequence joins TRBV28 and TRBJ2-3; D possibly corresponds to TRBD2 (5 bases). Sequencing was performed on uncultured baseline CD8+ T cells from peripheral blood mononuclear cells (PBMCs). The CDR3 region is CASSLGAVSTDTQYF. CDR3 DNA: TGTGCCAGCAGTTTAGGAGCGGTAAGCACAGATACGCAGTATTTT.